A single TCR beta chain is shown here with its context. Its antigen is currently unknown. Using its own MiXCR run on the 5' RACE reads, TCRdb lists one record per CDR3 protein. The repertoire holds around 250,000 distinct CDR3 sequences, with 5% to 7% as singletons. Losses at the gene ends were 5 bases for V and 9 bases for J; bases not matched to a gene: 15. The CDR3 runs 16 residues. Per the germline V gene, CDR1 is LGHNT and CDR2 is FRNRAP. This sample is part of a study of identical twins. Study conclusions and caveats: Models underpredicted monozygotic twin sharing of out-of-frame TCR alpha. Weaker excess sharing between twins was seen in beta out-of-frame sequences.

This sample was shared with a second study, whose subject was T cells expressing NK-cell markers. Per that paper: Sorted CD3+CD56-NKG2C+, CD3+CD56+NKG2C+ and CD3+CD56+NKG2C- T cells supplied the TCR beta repertoires. The study found dominant NKG2C+ clonotypes at roughly 1.0-7.5% of CD8+ T cells in about six donors.

This TCR was sampled from a woman aged 18-29 years in good health. Sequenced material: CD8+ T cells sorted from blood. The V call is TRBV12-5, the J call TRBJ1-5; 8 nucleotides match TRBD1. The CDR3 region has the DNA TGTGCTAGTGGTCGGGGAGGGGCAGGGGGCTATTCGCCCCAGCATTTT. It specifies CASGRGGAGGYSPQHF.